The 24 T cell receptor beta chains below come from one sample, sequenced in a study of blood T cell repertoires in COVID-19 (dated by TCRdb to 2019 to 2021). Libraries were built with the immunoSEQ multiplex PCR assay. TCRdb stores this immuneACCESS table with in-frame sequences only. Part of the clones is absent; in the studies checked, under half of the shortfall reflects unresolved V genes, and no reason is known for the rest. This sample holds tens of thousands of clones; about 85% were observed only once. In total, the top ten clones hold 3% to 3.5% of the sample. Specimen: peripheral blood. These receptors all come from a woman older than 75 with COVID-19, enrolled during active disease.

This clone was recorded a few times. The chain is built from TRBV4-2 and TRBJ2-2, with D perhaps TRBD1 (6 bases). Deletions cut 1 base from V and 5 bases from J, with 14 bases between. The CDR3 has 16 residues. In germline, CDR1 is LGHNA, CDR2 YNFKEQ. In nucleotides, the CDR3 is TGTGCCAGCAGCCAAGGGGTGACAGGCGGAACCGGGGAGCTGTTTTTT. Amino acid sequence: CASSQGVTGGTGELFF.

The CDR3 DNA is TGTGCCAGCTCACCCCCTCCTAGCGGGAGGAGGGGTGAGGGCTCCTACGAGCAGTACTTC. Protein: CASSPPPSGRRGEGSYEQYF. The chain uses TRBV18 and TRBJ2-7; 11 nucleotides agree with TRBD2. The germline V gene encodes CDR1 KGHSH and CDR2 LQKENI. The V and J ends lost 3 bases and 0 bases, in that order; junction bases with no gene match: 16. CDR3 length: 20 amino acids. Full variable domain (remainder filled in from reference TRBV18 and TRBJ2-7): NAGVMQNPRHLVRRRGQEARLRCSPMKGHSHVYWYRQLPEEGLKFMVYLQKENIIDESGMPKERFSAEFPKEGPSILRIQQVVRGDSAAYFCASSPPPSGRRGEGSYEQYFGPGTRLTVT.

The CDR3 spells CASSPPGGPSGSSRETQYF. The CDR3 coding sequence is TGTGCCAGCTCACCACCCGGCGGGCCTAGCGGGAGCTCGAGGGAGACCCAGTACTTC. This chain uses TRBV18 with TRBJ2-5; the match to TRBD2 covers 10 bases. CDR1 is KGHSH, CDR2 LQKENI, per germline. The V gene end was trimmed by 0 bases and the J gene end by 5 bases; junction bases not matched to a gene: 15. The CDR3 spans 19 residues.

The chain has TRBV11-3 and TRBJ1-5, with 10 bases aligning to TRBD1. There are 16 residues in the CDR3. Germline loops: CDR1 SGHNT, CDR2 YENEEA. Losses at the gene ends were 4 bases for V and 5 bases for J; bases not matched to a gene: 8. The CDR3 bases are TGTGCCAGCAGCTCGACAGGGGGCCGTAGGGATCAGCCCCAGCATTTT. Amino acids: CASSSTGGRRDQPQHF.

This clone was found a few times. The chain recombines TRBV4-2 with TRBJ2-3; 9 positions agree with TRBD2. The CDR3 has 16 residues. Germline V lookup: CDR1 LGHNA, CDR2 YNFKEQ. V was clipped by 3 bases and J by 4 bases; unmatched bases: 8. The CDR3 sequence is CASSQAAGGWADTQYF. CDR3 in DNA: TGTGCCAGCAGCCAGGCAGCGGGAGGCTGGGCAGATACGCAGTATTTT.

V usage is TRBV9 and J usage is TRBJ2-1, with 10 bases that match TRBD1. Unmatched junction bases numbered 0, after V lost 3 bases and J lost 3 bases. Per the germline V gene, CDR1 is SGDLS and CDR2 is YYNGEE. The CDR3 extends over 14 amino acids. CDR3: CASSGTGGYNEQFF. The CDR3, as DNA: TGTGCCAGCAGCGGGACAGGGGGCTACAATGAGCAGTTCTTC.

Remarks on this clone: Compared with germline, one end of the junction differs, possibly owing to a read error. The chain couples TRBV3-1 (or the pseudogene TRBV3-2) to TRBJ2-2; possible D gene TRBD2, 5 bases. Germline assignment: CDR1 LGHDT and CDR2 YNNKEL (reference sequence). The CDR3 has 16 residues. The CDR3 spells CASCQRRALNTGELFF. CDR3 DNA: TGTGCCAGCTGCCAGCGGCGGGCACTGAACACCGGGGAGCTGTTTTTT.

V is TRBV18 and J is TRBJ2-3, with TRBD1 identical over 8 bases. Germline CDR1 reads KGHSH; CDR2 reads LQKENI. The V gene end was trimmed by 5 bases and the J gene end by 11 bases; junction bases not matched to a gene: 3. The CDR3 runs 11 residues. Here the CDR3 reads CASSDRGQQYF. In DNA, the CDR3 is TGTGCCAGCTCAGACAGGGGACAGCAGTATTTT.

This clone was counted once. CDR3 amino acids: CASTSRTAGQETQYF. CDR3 DNA: TGTGCCAGCACCTCCCGAACAGCGGGCCAAGAGACCCAGTACTTC. The rearrangement uses TRBV7-2 and TRBJ2-5; tentative D call: TRBD2 (6 bases). The CDR3 loop spans 15 amino acids. Deletions cut 7 bases from V and 1 base from J, with 16 bases between. Germline values: CDR1 SGHTA, CDR2 FQGNSA.

This clone was detected only once. CDR3 coding DNA: TGTGCCAGCAGCTTAGTGGGGGCGGAGGAGACCCAGTACTTC. Its protein product is CASSLVGAEETQYF. This chain connects TRBV7-9 to TRBJ2-5; tentatively, D is TRBD1 (6 bases). V was clipped by 1 base and J by 5 bases, with 11 bases between them. The CDR3 consists of 14 residues. CDR1 is SEHNR and CDR2 is FQNEAQ in the germline V gene (reference sequence).

The gene calls are TRBV9 and TRBJ2-1; D may be TRBD1 (5 bases). V was cut by 2 bases and J by 5 bases, with 11 bases left in between. The CDR3 is 14 amino acids. Germline V gene lookup returns CDR1 SGDLS and CDR2 YYNGEE. This chain's CDR3 is CASSVSGLNNEQFF. In DNA, the CDR3 is TGTGCCAGCAGCGTGTCAGGGTTGAACAATGAGCAGTTCTTC. Together with reference TRBV9 and TRBJ2-1, the CDR3 gives the full variable domain: DSGVTQTPKHLITATGQRVTLRCSPRSGDLSVYWYQQSLDQGLQFLIQYYNGEERAKGNILERFSAQQFPDLHSELNLSSLELGDSALYFCASSVSGLNNEQFFGPGTRLTVL.

The chain links TRBV7-9 to TRBJ1-4; D unclear. This CDR3 comprises 14 residues. V was trimmed by 5 bases and J by 6 bases, leaving 13 bases between them. The germline gives CDR1 SEHNR, CDR2 FQNEAQ (reference sequence). The CDR3 region is CASSPRGIDEKLFF. CDR3 nucleotide sequence: TGTGCCAGCAGCCCCCGCGGAATCGATGAAAAACTGTTTTTT. The whole variable domain, filled in from reference TRBV7-9 and TRBJ1-4, reads DTGVSQNPRHKITKRGQNVTFRCDPISEHNRLYWYRQTLGQGPEFLTYFQNEAQLEKSRLLSDRFSAERPKGSFSTLEIQRTEQGDSAMYLCASSPRGIDEKLFFGSGTQLSVL.

This chain connects TRBV7-2 to TRBJ1-2; a possible D gene is TRBD1 (6 bases). V shed 5 bases and J shed 6 bases, with 13 bases lying between them. This CDR3 comprises 13 residues. CDR1 is SGHTA, CDR2 FQGNSA, per germline. CDR3 in DNA: TGTGCCAGCAGCATTACAGGGCCGAATGGCTACACCTTC. Protein: CASSITGPNGYTF.

V usage is TRBV5-1 and J usage is TRBJ1-2; no clear D gene. Germline V gene sequence: CDR1 SGHRS, CDR2 YFSETQ. This CDR3 is 13 amino acids long. Trimming stripped 1 base from V and 8 bases from J, with 12 bases between. CDR3: CASSLSGSDGYTF. CDR3 in DNA: TGCGCCAGCAGCTTGTCCGGGTCTGACGGCTACACCTTC.

The CDR3 DNA reads TGTGCCAGCAGCGTCAGGGGGCGGACTGAAGCTTTCTTT. It is translated as CASSVRGRTEAFF. The genes are TRBV11-3 and TRBJ1-1; 8 nucleotides agree with TRBD1. V gave up 5 bases and J gave up 5 bases; unmatched junction bases: 4. The germline V gene has CDR1 SGHNT and CDR2 YENEEA. The CDR3 runs to 13 residues.

V usage is TRBV18 and J usage is TRBJ2-3; the D gene is possibly TRBD2 (6 bases). From germline, CDR1 is KGHSH and CDR2 LQKENI. With 2 bases removed from V and 1 base from J, the gap between germline ends came to 7 bases. The CDR3 is 14 amino acids. CDR3 sequence (DNA): TGTGCCAGCTCACCATGGGAGGGCACAGATACGCAGTATTTT. Translated: CASSPWEGTDTQYF.

This chain uses TRBV15 with TRBJ2-5; perhaps TRBD2 as D (6 bases). This CDR3 region has 13 residues. From germline, CDR1 is LNHNV and CDR2 YYDKDF (reference sequence). Trimming pared 5 bases from V and 5 bases from J, leaving 12 bases between. This CDR3 reads CATSPTSFETQYF. The CDR3, as DNA: TGTGCCACCAGCCCGACTAGTTTCGAGACCCAGTACTTC.

This chain joins TRBV5-5 and TRBJ1-3; D call uncertain. The CDR3 loop spans 16 amino acids. Germline CDR1 and CDR2: SGHKS and YYEKEE (reference sequence). Between the trimmed V and J ends, which lost 0 bases and 0 bases, there was a span of 10 bases. The CDR3 sequence is CASSLGGPSSGNTIYF. CDR3 DNA sequence: TGTGCCAGCAGCTTGGGCGGTCCGTCCTCTGGAAACACCATATATTTT.

The chain recombines TRBV9 with TRBJ1-6; TRBD1 matches 7 bases. Germline values: CDR1 SGDLS, CDR2 YYNGEE. V lost 4 bases, J lost 8 bases, and 12 bases stayed unmatched. The CDR3 is made up of 16 amino acids. DNA for the CDR3: TGTGCCAGCAGCTCTACCACAGGGGCAGACCATTCACCCCTCCACTTT. Protein product: CASSSTTGADHSPLHF.

V is TRBV3-1 (or the pseudogene TRBV3-2) and J is TRBJ2-1; no definite D call. Germline loops: CDR1 LGHDT, CDR2 YNNKEL (reference sequence). V was cut by 1 base and J by 12 bases, with 13 bases left in between. The CDR3 spans 13 residues. Here the CDR3 reads CASSQGILMRQFF. CDR3 in DNA: TGTGCCAGCAGCCAAGGTATTTTAATGAGGCAGTTCTTC.

V is TRBV28 and J is TRBJ2-7; TRBD1 matches 10 bases. This CDR3 region has 14 residues. After removal of 2 bases from V and 2 bases from J, the junction contained 0 bases not matched to a gene. Germline V CDR1 and CDR2: MDHEN, SYDVKM. Here the CDR3 DNA reads TGTGCCAGCAGTTTAGGACAGGGGGCCTACGAGCAGTACTTC. It encodes CASSLGQGAYEQYF.

This clone turned up a few times. The chain joins TRBV6-1 to TRBJ2-2; D is ambiguous. This CDR3 comprises 16 residues. From germline, CDR1 is MNHNS and CDR2 SASEGT. The V gene lost 3 bases and the J gene lost 1 base, with 12 bases spanning the gap. CDR3 coding DNA: TGTGCCAGCAGTGATTTTGGCAGGAAGAACACCGGGGAGCTGTTTTTT. Translating it yields CASSDFGRKNTGELFF.

This clone was counted once. This chain uses TRBV30 with TRBJ1-5; 8 bases map to TRBD1. Trimming removed 1 base from V and 4 bases from J; junction bases left unmatched: 3. This CDR3 has 14 residues. Germline CDR1 GTSNPN, CDR2 SVGIG (reference sequence). In nucleotides, the CDR3 is TGTGCCTGGAGTGGGACAGGGTGGAATCAGCCCCAGCATTTT. It translates to CAWSGTGWNQPQHF.

V usage is TRBV11-2 and J usage is TRBJ1-3, with TRBD1 matching over 8 bases. Germline CDR1 SGHAT, CDR2 FQNNGV. V was clipped by 4 bases and J by 4 bases; unmatched bases: 9. The CDR3 runs to 16 residues. This CDR3 reads CASSSYQGARGNTIYF. In nucleotides, the CDR3 is TGTGCCAGCAGCTCCTATCAGGGGGCGCGCGGAAACACCATATATTTT.